This T cell receptor (beta chain) was identified during a study of T cell responses to AZD1222 COVID-19 vaccine. Study details: Whether given at about 4 or about 12 weeks, second doses were pooled. Whole-study findings and limits: Researchers took repertoire samples only after the peak T cell response had come. Targeting of unmutated variant regions was reportedly seen in nearly half of spike-specific TCRs.

The data were produced by immunoSEQ multiplex PCR, yet TCRdb's version contains in-frame clones alone and is incomplete. Of about 110,000 clones listed, roughly 90% are singletons. With 6 bases removed from V and 8 bases from J, the gap between germline ends came to 8 bases. The CDR3 is 12 residues long. The germline CDR1 and CDR2 sequences are MGHDK and SYGVNS. This clone occurred once. No antigen is known for it. The chain joins TRBV25-1 to TRBJ1-6; D not resolved. This receptor was identified in an adult in good health. The material sequenced was peripheral blood, taken on day 0 of AZD1222 vaccination. CDR3 sequence reads: CASSDKYSPLHF. For the CDR3, the DNA is TGTGCCAGCAGCGACAAGTATTCACCCCTCCACTTT.